The present T cell receptor beta chain was sequenced within a study of blood T cell repertoires in COVID-19. Turning to the study itself: Acute-phase and convalescent COVID-19 samples originated in the United States, Italy and Spain.

Between the trimmed V and J ends, which lost 1 base and 3 bases, there was a span of 5 bases. The CDR3 length is 12 residues. Germline V gene lookup returns CDR1 SQVTM and CDR2 ANQGSEA. Sequenced by immunoSEQ multiplex PCR; TCRdb stores in-frame clones only, minus some. This table holds tens of thousands of clones, around four fifths found once. There are a few counts of this clone. The sequencing sample was made of peripheral blood. The gene calls are TRBV29-1 and TRBJ2-3; D is unclear. This clonotype was sampled from a human donor with acute or convalescent COVID-19. The donor label of this sample is uncertain. The DNA of the CDR3 is TGCAGCGTTGAAGGGCGGACAGATACGCAGTATTTT. This encodes CSVEGRTDTQYF.